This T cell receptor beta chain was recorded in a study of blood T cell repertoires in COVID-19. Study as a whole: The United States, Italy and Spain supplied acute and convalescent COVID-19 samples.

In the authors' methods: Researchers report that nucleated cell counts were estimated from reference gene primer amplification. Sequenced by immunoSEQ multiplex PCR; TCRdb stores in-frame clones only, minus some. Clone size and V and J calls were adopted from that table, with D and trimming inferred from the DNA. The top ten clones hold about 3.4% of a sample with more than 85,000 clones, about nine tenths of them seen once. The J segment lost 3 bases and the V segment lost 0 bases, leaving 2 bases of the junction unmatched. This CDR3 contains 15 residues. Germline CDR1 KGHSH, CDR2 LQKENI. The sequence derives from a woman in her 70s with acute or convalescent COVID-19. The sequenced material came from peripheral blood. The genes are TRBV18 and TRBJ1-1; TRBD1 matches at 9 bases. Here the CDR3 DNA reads TGTGCCAGCTCACCACCGGGACAGGGATACACTGAAGCTTTCTTT. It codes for CASSPPGQGYTEAFF.